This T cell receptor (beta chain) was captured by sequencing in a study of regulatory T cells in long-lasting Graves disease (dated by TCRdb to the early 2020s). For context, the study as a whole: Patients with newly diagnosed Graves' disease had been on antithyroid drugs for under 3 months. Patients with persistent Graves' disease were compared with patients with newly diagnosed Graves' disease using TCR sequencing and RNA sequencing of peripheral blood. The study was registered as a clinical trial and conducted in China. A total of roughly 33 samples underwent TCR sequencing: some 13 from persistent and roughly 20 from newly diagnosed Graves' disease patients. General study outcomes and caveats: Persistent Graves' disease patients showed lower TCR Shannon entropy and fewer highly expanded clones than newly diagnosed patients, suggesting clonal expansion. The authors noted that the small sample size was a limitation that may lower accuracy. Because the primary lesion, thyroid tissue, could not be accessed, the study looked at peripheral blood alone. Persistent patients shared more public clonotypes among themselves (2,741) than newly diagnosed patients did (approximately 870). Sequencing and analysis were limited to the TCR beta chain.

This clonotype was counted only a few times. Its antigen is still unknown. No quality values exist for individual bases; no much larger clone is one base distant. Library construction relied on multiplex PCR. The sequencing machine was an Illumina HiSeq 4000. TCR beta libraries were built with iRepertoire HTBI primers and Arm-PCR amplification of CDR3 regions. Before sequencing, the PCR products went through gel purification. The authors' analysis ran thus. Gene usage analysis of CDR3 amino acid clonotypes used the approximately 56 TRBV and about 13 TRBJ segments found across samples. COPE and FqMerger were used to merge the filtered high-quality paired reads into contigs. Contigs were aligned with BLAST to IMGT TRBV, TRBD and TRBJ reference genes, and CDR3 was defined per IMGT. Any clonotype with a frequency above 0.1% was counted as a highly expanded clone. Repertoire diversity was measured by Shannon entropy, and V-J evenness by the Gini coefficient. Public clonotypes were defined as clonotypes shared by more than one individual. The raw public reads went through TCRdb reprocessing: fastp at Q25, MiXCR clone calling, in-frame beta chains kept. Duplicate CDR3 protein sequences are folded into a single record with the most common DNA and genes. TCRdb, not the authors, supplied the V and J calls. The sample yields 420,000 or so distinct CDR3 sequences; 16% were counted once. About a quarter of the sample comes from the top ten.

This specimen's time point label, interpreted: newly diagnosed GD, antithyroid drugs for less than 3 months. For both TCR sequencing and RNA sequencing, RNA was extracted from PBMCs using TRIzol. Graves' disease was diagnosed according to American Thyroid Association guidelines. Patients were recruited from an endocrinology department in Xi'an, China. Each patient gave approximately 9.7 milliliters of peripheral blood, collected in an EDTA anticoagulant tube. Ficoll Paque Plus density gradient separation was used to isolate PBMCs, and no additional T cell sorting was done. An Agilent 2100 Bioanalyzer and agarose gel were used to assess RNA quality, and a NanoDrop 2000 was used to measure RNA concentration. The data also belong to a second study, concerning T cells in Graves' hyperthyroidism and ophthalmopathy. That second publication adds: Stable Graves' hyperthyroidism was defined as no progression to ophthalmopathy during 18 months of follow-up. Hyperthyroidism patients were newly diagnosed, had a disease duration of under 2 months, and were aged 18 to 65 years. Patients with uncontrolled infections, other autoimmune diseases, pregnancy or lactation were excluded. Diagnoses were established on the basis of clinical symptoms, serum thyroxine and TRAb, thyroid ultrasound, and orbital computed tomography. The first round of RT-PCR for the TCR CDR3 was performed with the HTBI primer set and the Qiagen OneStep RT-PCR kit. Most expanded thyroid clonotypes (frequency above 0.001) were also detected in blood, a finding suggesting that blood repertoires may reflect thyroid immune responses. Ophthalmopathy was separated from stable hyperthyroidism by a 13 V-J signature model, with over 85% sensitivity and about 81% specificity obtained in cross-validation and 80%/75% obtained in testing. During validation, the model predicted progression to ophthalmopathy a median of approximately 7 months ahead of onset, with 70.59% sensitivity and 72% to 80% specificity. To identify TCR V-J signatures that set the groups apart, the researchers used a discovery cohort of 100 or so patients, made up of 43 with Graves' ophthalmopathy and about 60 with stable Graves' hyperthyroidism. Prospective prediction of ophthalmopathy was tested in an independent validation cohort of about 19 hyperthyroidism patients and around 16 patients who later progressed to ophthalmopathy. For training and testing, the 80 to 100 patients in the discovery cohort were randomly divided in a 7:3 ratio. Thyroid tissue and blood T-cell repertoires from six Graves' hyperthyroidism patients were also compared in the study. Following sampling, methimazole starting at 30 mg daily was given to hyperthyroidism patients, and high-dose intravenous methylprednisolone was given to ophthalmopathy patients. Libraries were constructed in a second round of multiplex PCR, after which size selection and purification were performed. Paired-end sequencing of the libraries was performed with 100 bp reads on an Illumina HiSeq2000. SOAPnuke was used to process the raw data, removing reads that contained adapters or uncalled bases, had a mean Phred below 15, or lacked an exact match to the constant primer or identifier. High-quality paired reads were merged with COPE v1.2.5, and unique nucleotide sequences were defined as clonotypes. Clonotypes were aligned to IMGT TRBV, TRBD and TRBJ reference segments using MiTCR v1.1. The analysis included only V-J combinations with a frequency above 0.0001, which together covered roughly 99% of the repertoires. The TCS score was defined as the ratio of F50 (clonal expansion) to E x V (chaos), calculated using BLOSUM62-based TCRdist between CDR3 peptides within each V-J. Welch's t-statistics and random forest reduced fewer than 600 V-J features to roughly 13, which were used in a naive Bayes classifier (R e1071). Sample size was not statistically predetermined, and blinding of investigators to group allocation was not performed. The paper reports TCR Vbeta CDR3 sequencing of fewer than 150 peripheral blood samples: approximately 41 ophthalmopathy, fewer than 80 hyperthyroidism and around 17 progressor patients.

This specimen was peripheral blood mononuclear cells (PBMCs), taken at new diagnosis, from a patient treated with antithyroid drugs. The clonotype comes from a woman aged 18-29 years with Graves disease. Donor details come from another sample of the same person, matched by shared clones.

The sequenced DNA: TGCGCCAGCAGCTTGGTGCTCGGACTAGGGAGTAACAATGAGCAGTTCTTC. Translated, it reads CASSLVLGLGSNNEQFF. The rearrangement combines TRBV5-1 with TRBJ2-1; 7 bases in between match TRBD2. The CDR3, cysteine through phenylalanine, is 17 amino acids long. The entry retains the CDR3 DNA only, 51 bases that are in frame from base 1. At the junction V is shortened by 0 bases and J by 5 bases; bases outside the gene matches: 11. Via the germline V gene, CDR1 is SGHRS and CDR2 YFSETQ.